This TCR beta chain stems from a study of OX40 agonist ivuxolimab in advanced cancers. The repertoire was sequenced with immunoSEQ multiplex PCR; TCRdb's copy has only in-frame clones and lacks some. Here the sample spans roughly 18,000 clones, roughly four fifths being singletons. The table lists this clone with a count of one. Its antigen is as yet unknown. Germline CDR1 SGHVS, CDR2 FNYEAQ. V lost 1 base and J 0 bases, leaving 7 bases between the germline ends. The CDR3 has 15 residues. Study-wide results and caveats: The authors also found low normalized T-cell clonal expansion in some nonresponders.

The TCR originated in an adult with an advanced solid tumor such as melanoma, head and neck, liver or kidney cancer. The chain employs TRBV7-6 and TRBJ1-3; maybe TRBD1 (6 bases). The input for sequencing was CD4+ or CD8+ T cells sorted from blood, taken in a trial of the OX40 agonist ivuxolimab. CDR3 nucleotides: TGTGCCAGCAGCTTAGGGACAGCCTCTGGAAACACCATATATTTT. As protein: CASSLGTASGNTIYF.